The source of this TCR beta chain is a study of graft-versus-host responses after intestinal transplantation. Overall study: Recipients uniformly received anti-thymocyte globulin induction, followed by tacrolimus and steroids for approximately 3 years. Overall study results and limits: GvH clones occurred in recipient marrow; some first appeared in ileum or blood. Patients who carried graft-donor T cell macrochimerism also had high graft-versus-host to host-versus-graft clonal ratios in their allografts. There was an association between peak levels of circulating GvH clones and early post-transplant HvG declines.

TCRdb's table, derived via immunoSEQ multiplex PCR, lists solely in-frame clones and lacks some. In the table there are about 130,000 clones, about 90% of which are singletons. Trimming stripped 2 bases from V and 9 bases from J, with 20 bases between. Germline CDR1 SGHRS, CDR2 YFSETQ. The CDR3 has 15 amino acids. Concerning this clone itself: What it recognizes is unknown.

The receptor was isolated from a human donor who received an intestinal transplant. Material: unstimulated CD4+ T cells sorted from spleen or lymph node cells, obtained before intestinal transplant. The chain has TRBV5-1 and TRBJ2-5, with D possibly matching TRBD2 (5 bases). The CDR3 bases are TGCGCCAGCAGCTTCCTTAGCGAGAGATCGGAGGCCCAGTACTTC. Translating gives CASSFLSERSEAQYF.